A single T cell receptor beta chain is shown here with its context. The length of the CDR3 is 13 residues. Trimming removed 4 bases from V and 5 bases from J, with 11 bases in between. From germline, CDR1 is SGHKS and CDR2 YYEKEE (reference sequence). These data are taken from a study of control samples from healthy donors and cancer patients. Assay: immunoSEQ multiplex PCR; the TCRdb copy retains only in-frame clones and omits some. Of about 130,000 clones in the sample, roughly 94% were seen once. This TCR was sampled from a man aged 55 to 69 with colorectal cancer. This chain links TRBV5-5 with TRBJ2-3; no clear D gene. The sample was PBMCs. CDR3 DNA: TGTGCCAGCAGCCCGCCCCCACTAGATACGCAGTATTTT. It specifies CASSPPPLDTQYF.